The rows below give T cell receptor beta chains drawn from one sample of a study of neurological immune-mediated disorders. MiXCR, run by TCRdb on the 5' RACE reads, gives a single entry per CDR3 protein. The data contain 65,000 to 80,000 distinct CDR3 sequences, 17% of them seen just once; the ten biggest clones take up about 16%. Sequenced sample: PBMCs. These receptors were obtained from a woman in her thirties or forties in good health. The CDR3 runs from the conserved cysteine through the conserved F or W. Fields, in order: V gene, clone size, D gene, J gene, CDR3 DNA, CDR3 protein. D genes are given only for firm matches. Clone size is given for some rows only: seen once, a few or many times, or a class if the clone is expanded.

>TRBV12-3/TRBV12-4|many|NA|TRBJ1-1
TGTGCCAGCTGCCTCCGGGCCATGAACACTGAAGCTTTCTTT
CASCLRAMNTEAFF
>TRBV5-5|NA|TRBD1|TRBJ2-2
TGTGCCAGCAGCCGGACAGGGCCGAACACCGGGGAGCTGTTTTTT
CASSRTGPNTGELFF
>TRBV5-1|many|NA|TRBJ1-1
TGCGCCAGCAGCTTGGGGCCGGGCCTCAAGAACACTGAAGCTTTCTTT
CASSLGPGLKNTEAFF
>TRBV20-1|NA|TRBD2|TRBJ2-3
TGCAGTGCTAGAGACCGACCGAGCGGGGGTACGCAGTATTTT
CSARDRPSGGTQYF
>TRBV28|many|TRBD1|TRBJ2-2
TGTGCCAGCAGTCCAAACAGGGGAAGGACCGGGGAGCTGTTTTTT
CASSPNRGRTGELFF
>TRBV9|many|NA|TRBJ1-1
TGTGCCAGCAGCGTAGAAGGGTTAGGCACTGAAGCTTTCTTT
CASSVEGLGTEAFF
>TRBV7-2|many|NA|TRBJ2-1
TGTGCCAGCAGCTTAACCCCCAGCAGTTTTCCCGGGACCAACAATGAGCAGTTCTTC
CASSLTPSSFPGTNNEQFF
>TRBV9|NA|TRBD1|TRBJ1-1
TGTGCCAGCAGCACCTACAGGGGAAACACTGAAGCTTTCTTT
CASSTYRGNTEAFF
>TRBV20-1|NA|TRBD1|TRBJ2-5
TGCAGTGTTGGACAGGGGGCTCAAGGGACCCAGTACTTC
CSVGQGAQGTQYF
>TRBV5-1|many|TRBD1|TRBJ2-6
TGCGCCAGCAGCTTCGCGGGCCCGGGACAGGGAGACTCTGGGGCCAACGTCCTGACTTTC
CASSFAGPGQGDSGANVLTF
>TRBV20-1|many|TRBD1|TRBJ2-3
TGCAGTGCTGCTCAGGGGGCGCAAGATACGCAGTATTTT
CSAAQGAQDTQYF
>TRBV5-1|many|NA|TRBJ1-4
TGCGCCAGCAGCTGGGGGCATGGGACCGAAAATGAAAAACTGTTTTTT
CASSWGHGTENEKLFF
>TRBV7-9|many|NA|TRBJ1-4
TGTGCCAGCAGCCGGACAGATGGGGTAGTCGGAAAACTGTTTTTT
CASSRTDGVVGKLFF
>TRBV20-1|NA|NA|TRBJ2-1
TGCAGTGCCAGGAAGGGGCGCTCCTTAAATGAGCAGTTCTTC
CSARKGRSLNEQFF
>TRBV12-3/TRBV12-4|many|TRBD1|TRBJ1-1
TGTGCCAGCAGTCCGACAGGGCTGATAGCTGAAGCTTTCTTT
CASSPTGLIAEAFF
>TRBV20-1|many|TRBD2|TRBJ2-5
TGCAGTGCTAGAGATTTTAAGCGGGGGCCGAGGGGCCAAGAGACCCAGTACTTC
CSARDFKRGPRGQETQYF
>TRBV6-5|many|NA|TRBJ2-1
TGTGCCAGCAGCCCCTCCTTTGAGGGGTCCTACAATGAGCAGTTCTTC
CASSPSFEGSYNEQFF
>TRBV20-1|many|TRBD2|TRBJ2-7
TGCAGTGCTCCCCGGACTAGCGGGGGCTACGAGCAGTACTTC
CSAPRTSGGYEQYF
>TRBV4-1|many|TRBD1|TRBJ2-2
TGCGCCAGCAGCCAAGTTTCGGGGGACAGGGCCGGGGAGCTGTTTTTT
CASSQVSGDRAGELFF
>TRBV16|NA|NA|TRBJ1-1
TGTGCCAGTAGCCAGAGTAGTGCCGCCACTGAAGCTTTCTTT
CASSQSSAATEAFF
>TRBV5-1|NA|NA|TRBJ2-3
TGCGCCAGCAGATTGGATACGGGTAGCAATCAGCCCCAGTATTTT
CASRLDTGSNQPQYF
>TRBV19|once|NA|TRBJ2-2
TGTGCCACCCTCCTGAACACCGGGGAGCTGTTTTTT
CATLLNTGELFF
>TRBV12-3/TRBV12-4|many|NA|TRBJ2-3
TGTGCCAGCACCACGGTTGGACCTGATACGCAGTATTTT
CASTTVGPDTQYF
>TRBV5-6|many|TRBD2|TRBJ2-5
TGTGCCAGCAGCGCCGGGGGGACCTTCCAAGAGACCCAGTACTTC
CASSAGGTFQETQYF
>TRBV20-1|many|TRBD2|TRBJ2-2
TGCAGTGCTAAGAGGACTAGCAGCTCCGGGGAGCTGTTTTTT
CSAKRTSSSGELFF
>TRBV7-3|many|TRBD2|TRBJ2-6
TGTGCCAGCAGCCCGCGGGGGTCCTCCGGGGGGGCCAACGTCCTGACTTTC
CASSPRGSSGGANVLTF
>TRBV18|many|NA|TRBJ2-7
TGTGCCAGCTCACCCTGGGACACCCCCTACGAGCAGTACTTC
CASSPWDTPYEQYF